This T cell receptor beta chain stems from a study of blood T cell repertoires in COVID-19. In the original analysis: Amplifying reference gene primers gave estimates of nucleated cell counts. Generated by immunoSEQ multiplex PCR, the TCRdb table keeps only in-frame clones and is missing some. The V and J calls and the clone size are those of that table, but D and trimming were determined from the DNA. In the table there are more than 150,000 clones, about 88% of which are singletons. The table lists this clone with a count of one. With V trimmed by 4 bases and J by 2 bases, 4 bases remained unmatched. Looked up from germline, CDR1 is KGHDR and CDR2 is SFDVKD. The CDR3 has 16 amino acids.

Sequencing used peripheral blood. The gene calls are TRBV24-1 and TRBJ1-5; TRBD1 aligns across 10 bases. The TCR was taken from a man aged 40-55 years with active or convalescent COVID-19. The CDR3 DNA is TGTGCCACCAGTGACCGCGGACAGGGGGGCAATCAGCCCCAGCATTTT. It translates to CATSDRGQGGNQPQHF.